This is a list of T cell receptor beta chains from one sample in a study of cytomegalovirus exposure and HLA in healthy donors. This table comes from immunoSEQ multiplex PCR, and its TCRdb copy is limited to in-frame clones, with some not included. The specimen's table records under 90,000 clones. The specimen sequenced was PBMCs. These TCRs come from a female donor in good health and CMV-seropositive. CDR3s include the opening cysteine and the closing phenylalanine or tryptophan. The D gene is left open where the match is weak.

j_call d_call v_call cdr3_aa cdr3_nt
TRBJ2-4 - TRBV30 CAWYLPGENIQYF TGTGCCTGGTATCTTCCCGGGGAAAACATTCAGTACTTC
TRBJ1-5 TRBD1 TRBV5-6 CASSLQGARQPQHF TGTGCCAGCAGCTTACAGGGGGCGCGTCAGCCCCAGCATTTT
TRBJ2-2 TRBD2 TRBV7-9 CASSGTSGNTGELFF TGTGCCAGCTCCGGGACTAGCGGGAACACCGGGGAGCTGTTTTTT
TRBJ2-1 TRBD2 TRBV28 CASSFGRLAGGEQFF TGTGCCAGCAGTTTTGGGAGACTAGCGGGGGGTGAGCAGTTCTTC
TRBJ2-7 - TRBV7-8 CASSPTTGPYEQYF TGTGCCAGCAGCCCCACGACAGGTCCCTACGAGCAGTACTTC
TRBJ2-5 TRBD2 TRBV29-1 CSVERGGGETQYF TGCAGCGTTGAGCGGGGGGGCGGGGAGACCCAGTACTTC
TRBJ2-2 TRBD2 TRBV27 CASSTTSGTGELFF TGTGCCAGCAGTACCACTAGCGGCACCGGGGAGCTGTTTTTT
TRBJ1-1 TRBD1 TRBV2 CASSLTGVNTEAFF TGTGCCAGCAGCTTGACAGGGGTGAACACTGAAGCTTTCTTT
TRBJ1-1 TRBD1 TRBV7-6 CASSSPQGAVSEAFF TGTGCCAGCAGCTCTCCTCAGGGGGCGGTCTCTGAAGCTTTCTTT
TRBJ2-3 - TRBV11-2 CASSFQGHRTDTQYF TGTGCCAGCAGCTTTCAGGGGCATCGGACAGATACGCAGTATTTT
TRBJ2-5 TRBD1 TRBV5-1 CASSLQGAQETQYF TGCGCCAGCAGCTTACAGGGGGCCCAAGAGACCCAGTACTTC
TRBJ1-2 - TRBV29-1 CSVEIQGVGYTF TGCAGCGTTGAAATCCAGGGTGTTGGCTACACCTTC
TRBJ2-1 TRBD2 TRBV28 CASSLPSGVNEQFF TGTGCCAGCAGTTTGCCCAGCGGGGTGAATGAGCAGTTCTTC
TRBJ2-7 TRBD2 TRBV27 CASWGLAGGSSEQYF TGTGCCAGCTGGGGACTAGCGGGAGGGTCGAGTGAGCAGTACTTC
TRBJ1-4 TRBD1 TRBV6-1 CASSPGGTGSEKLFF TGTGCCAGCAGCCCCGGAGGGACAGGTAGCGAAAAACTGTTTTTT
TRBJ2-5 TRBD2 TRBV5-1 CASSTGLVVTQETQYF TGCGCCAGCAGCACCGGACTAGTGGTAACCCAAGAGACCCAGTACTTC
TRBJ2-1 TRBD2 TRBV9 CASSVGGGGAYEQFF TGTGCCAGCAGCGTAGGGGGCGGGGGGGCGTATGAGCAGTTCTTC
TRBJ2-1 TRBD2 TRBV7-2 CASKTSGITSYNEQFF TGTGCCAGCAAGACTAGCGGGATTACCTCCTACAATGAGCAGTTCTTC
TRBJ2-5 TRBD2 TRBV2 CASSEGLGGSIIVETQYF TGTGCCAGCAGTGAGGGGTTGGGCGGGAGCATTATCGTGGAGACCCAGTACTTC
TRBJ1-2 TRBD1 TRBV7-9 CASSFGEGRGHGYTF TGTGCCAGCAGCTTCGGAGAGGGCAGGGGGCATGGCTACACCTTC
TRBJ1-2 - TRBV5-4 CASSTAAGLGYTF TGTGCCAGCAGCACCGCGGCGGGGCTTGGCTACACCTTC
TRBJ1-2 - TRBV15 CATSRDRTGPRTNYGYTF TGTGCCACCAGCAGAGATCGAACAGGGCCTCGAACTAACTATGGCTACACCTTC
TRBJ2-1 TRBD2 TRBV7-9 CASSLGLAGINEQFF TGTGCCAGCAGCTTAGGACTAGCAGGGATCAATGAGCAGTTCTTC
TRBJ1-3 - TRBV30 CAWNPGSGNTIYF TGTGCCTGGAACCCAGGGTCTGGAAACACCATATATTTT
TRBJ2-5 - TRBV19 CASRQDLGGGTQYF TGTGCCAGTAGGCAGGACTTGGGAGGAGGGACCCAGTACTTC
TRBJ2-1 - TRBV7-2 CASSFLGVEQFF TGTGCCAGCAGCTTCCTCGGAGTTGAGCAGTTCTTC
TRBJ2-3 TRBD2 TRBV5-1 CASTTSGRNTDTQYF TGCGCCAGCACGACTAGCGGGAGGAACACAGATACGCAGTATTTT
TRBJ2-7 - TRBV27 CASSFYKSYEQYF TGTGCCAGCAGTTTTTACAAGTCCTACGAGCAGTACTTC
TRBJ1-6 - TRBV30 CAWSGQNNSPLHF TGTGCCTGGAGTGGACAAAATAATTCACCCCTCCACTTT
TRBJ1-4 TRBD1 TRBV2 CASSSGTVTEKLFF TGTGCCAGCAGCTCCGGGACAGTGACTGAAAAACTGTTTTTT
TRBJ2-6 - TRBV29-1 CSVERQPEGANVLTF TGCAGCGTTGAAAGGCAGCCCGAGGGAGCCAACGTCCTGACTTTC
TRBJ2-3 - TRBV30 CAWSVLLRGARTTDTQYF TGTGCCTGGAGTGTCCTCTTACGGGGGGCCCGCACCACAGATACGCAGTATTTT
TRBJ1-5 TRBD1 TRBV19 CASSNQQGASNQPQHF TGTGCCAGTAGTAACCAACAGGGGGCAAGCAATCAGCCCCAGCATTTT
TRBJ2-2 - TRBV30 CACHFGGELFF TGTGCCTGCCACTTTGGCGGGGAGCTGTTTTTT
TRBJ2-5 - TRBV5-1 CASSLGESQGTQYF TGCGCCAGCAGCTTGGGGGAGTCCCAAGGGACCCAGTACTTC
TRBJ1-1 TRBD1 TRBV28 CASSQTGTGAGRAFF TGTGCCAGCAGTCAAACCGGGACAGGGGCCGGGCGTGCTTTCTTT
TRBJ2-2 - TRBV14 CASSQDPPFRRDTGELFF TGTGCCAGCAGCCAAGATCCCCCTTTTCGCAGGGACACCGGGGAGCTGTTTTTT
TRBJ2-1 - TRBV5-4 CASSLGGLYNEQFF TGTGCCAGCAGCTTGGGGGGCCTTTACAATGAGCAGTTCTTC
TRBJ2-1 TRBD2 TRBV30 CAGSLGTSEYNEQFF TGTGCCGGGAGTTTGGGGACTAGCGAATACAATGAGCAGTTCTTC
TRBJ2-3 TRBD2 TRBV10-3 CAIRPGFVVAGGGDTQYF TGTGCCATCAGGCCGGGCTTCGTGGTAGCGGGAGGGGGTGATACGCAGTATTTT
TRBJ1-5 - TRBV19 CASSIKGQGRYQPQHF TGTGCCAGTAGTATAAAGGGACAAGGTCGCTATCAGCCCCAGCATTTT
TRBJ2-7 TRBD1 TRBV4-1 CASSLRTGGFAEQYF TGCGCCAGCAGCCTCAGGACAGGGGGTTTTGCCGAGCAGTACTTC
TRBJ2-7 TRBD1 TRBV5-1 CASSLNRGFYEQYF TGCGCCAGCAGCTTAAACAGGGGCTTCTACGAGCAGTACTTC
TRBJ2-1 - TRBV5-5 CASSPLTIRVGDEQFF TGTGCCAGCAGCCCCCTCACTATCCGGGTAGGCGATGAGCAGTTCTTC
TRBJ2-7 - TRBV9 CASSVGVRTSYEQYF TGTGCCAGCAGCGTAGGGGTGCGGACTTCCTACGAGCAGTACTTC
TRBJ2-1 TRBD2 TRBV4-3 CASSQARTSGEGSYNEQFF TGCGCCAGCAGCCAAGCTAGGACTAGCGGGGAGGGCTCCTACAATGAGCAGTTCTTC
TRBJ2-1 TRBD2 TRBV27 CASRRTSGGPRGNEQFF TGTGCCAGCAGAAGGACTAGCGGGGGGCCGAGAGGGAATGAGCAGTTCTTC
TRBJ1-2 TRBD1 TRBV10-2 CASRTPGQRYGYTF TGCGCCAGCAGAACGCCGGGACAGCGCTATGGCTACACCTTC
TRBJ2-3 TRBD1 TRBV28 CASSDRDRGLNTQYF TGTGCCAGCAGTGACCGGGACAGGGGATTAAATACGCAGTATTTT
TRBJ2-7 TRBD1 TRBV7-9 CASSSRTGHSYEQYF TGTGCCAGCAGCTCGAGGACAGGGCATTCCTACGAGCAGTACTTC
TRBJ2-4 TRBD2 TRBV19 CASTRFGLAGAAKNIQYF TGTGCCAGTACCCGATTCGGACTAGCGGGAGCAGCCAAAAACATTCAGTACTTC
TRBJ1-1 - TRBV19 CASSPLRGNTEAFF TGTGCCAGTAGTCCCCTCAGGGGGAACACTGAAGCTTTCTTT
TRBJ2-1 TRBD1 TRBV5-1 CASSQDREERNEQFF TGCGCCAGCAGCCAGGACAGGGAAGAACGCAATGAGCAGTTCTTC
TRBJ1-4 - TRBV6-6 CASSRPGTSLEKLFF TGTGCCAGCAGCCGACCCGGGACAAGCCTGGAAAAACTGTTTTTT
TRBJ2-3 TRBD1 TRBV11-2 CASSPSTGGIDTQYF TGTGCCAGCAGCCCCTCGACAGGGGGCATAGATACGCAGTATTTT
TRBJ2-7 TRBD2 TRBV6-6 CASTSGTGGGYEQYF TGTGCCAGCACATCCGGGACGGGGGGGGGCTACGAGCAGTACTTC
TRBJ2-7 - TRBV25-1 CATARDYEQYF TGTGCCACCGCAAGAGACTACGAGCAGTACTTC